The clone carrying this T cell receptor (beta chain) was counted a single time. Each of the donors was a healthy adult who was HIV-negative and had not had a recent acute infection or vaccination. The data originate from a study of shared clonotypes between healthy human individuals. Study information: Aged 18 to 49, the donors were a couple of women and a few men.

V lost 0 bases to trimming and J lost 2 bases, with 16 bases between them. Germline values: CDR1 SGHDN, CDR2 FVKESK. This CDR3 spans 17 amino acids. Replicate PCRs for sorted subsets used approximately 190 ng DNA; this equaled 25,000 to 35,000 T cell genomes. In the original analysis: ImmunoSEQ yielded junction-only sequences lacking quality scores, so filtering differed. Method: immunoSEQ multiplex PCR; TCRdb's copy keeps in-frame clones and lacks some. For V, J and clone size, that table is used; D and trimming come from the DNA. The sample has 1,400,000 or so clones, approximately 98.5% seen once. The chain couples TRBV14 to TRBJ2-5; D is uncertain. Sample: naive CD4+ T cells sorted from blood. Subset in this sample: CD45RA+ positively selected. The receptor comes from a man aged 25-40 years in good health. The CDR3 spells CASSQDLSRAAQETQYF. The CDR3 DNA reads as TGTGCCAGCAGCCAAGATCTGTCCCGGGCGGCACAAGAGACCCAGTACTTC. The whole variable domain, filled in from reference TRBV14 and TRBJ2-5, reads EAGVTQFPSHSVIEKGQTVTLRCDPISGHDNLYWYRRVMGKEIKFLLHFVKESKQDESGMPNNRFLAERTGGTYSTLKVQPAELEDSGVYFCASSQDLSRAAQETQYFGPGTRLLVL.